Listed below are T cell receptor beta chains from one sample, sequenced in a study of blood T cell repertoires in COVID-19. TCRdb's copy holds only in-frame clones and misses some; the assay was immunoSEQ multiplex PCR. Seen here are approximately 250,000 clones, approximately 80% observed once, and the top ten hold about 9.1%. The specimen was peripheral blood. The receptors stem from a human donor in a cohort sampled during active COVID-19. Each CDR3 is given with its conserved first and last residue. The D gene is left open where the match is weak. Only part of the rows carry a size: once, few, many, or a class if the clone is expanded.

j_call clone_size d_call v_call cdr3_aa cdr3_nt
TRBJ1-4 - TRBD1 TRBV7-2 CASSPRQGAREKLFF TGTGCCAGCAGCCCCCGACAGGGGGCCAGGGAAAAACTGTTTTTT
TRBJ1-6 - TRBD1 TRBV5-1 CASSPGQISSYNSPLHF TGCGCCAGCTCGCCGGGACAGATAAGCTCCTATAATTCACCCCTCCACTTT
TRBJ2-2 - - TRBV7-7 CASSPGPRGTNTGELFF TGTGCTAGCAGCCCCGGCCCTCGGGGGACGAACACCGGGGAGCTGTTTTTT
TRBJ1-5 - TRBD1 TRBV6-6 CASSPRQGASNQPQHF TGTGCCAGCAGCCCTAGACAGGGGGCGAGCAATCAGCCCCAGCATTTT
TRBJ2-5 - - TRBV25-1 CASTQSRETQYF TGTGCCAGCACTCAATCACGGGAGACCCAGTACTTC
TRBJ1-1 once TRBD1 TRBV7-9 CASSSRQGMNTEAFF TGTGCCAGCAGCTCCCGACAGGGGATGAACACTGAAGCTTTCTTT
TRBJ1-2 - TRBD1 TRBV6-6 CASFGDATGEYGYTF TGTGCCAGTTTCGGTGATGCGACAGGGGAATATGGCTACACCTTC
TRBJ1-2 - - TRBV5-1 CASSGQSYGYTF TGCGCCAGCAGTGGGCAGTCCTATGGCTACACCTTC
TRBJ2-3 - TRBD1 TRBV7-2 CASSLQTGVTDTQYF TGTGCCAGCAGCTTACAGACAGGGGTAACAGATACGCAGTATTTT
TRBJ1-6 few TRBD1 TRBV7-9 CASSPWGQGESPLHF TGTGCCAGCAGCCCCTGGGGACAGGGAGAATCACCCCTCCACTTT
TRBJ2-7 - TRBD1 TRBV7-8 CASSPGQGYEQYF TGTGCCAGCAGCCCAGGACAGGGCTACGAGCAGTACTTC
TRBJ2-5 - TRBD2 TRBV7-2 CASSFGGAGQETQYF TGTGCCAGCAGCTTCGGGGGGGCCGGACAAGAGACCCAGTACTTC
TRBJ1-1 - TRBD1 TRBV6-5 CASSTTGVSTEAFF TGTGCCAGCAGTACGACAGGGGTGAGCACTGAAGCTTTCTTT
TRBJ1-1 - - TRBV6-5 CASSQGHLNTEAFF TGTGCCAGCAGCCAGGGACACTTGAACACTGAAGCTTTCTTT
TRBJ1-2 - - TRBV19 CASSISDGYYGYTF TGTGCCAGTAGTATTTCCGACGGGTACTATGGCTACACCTTC
TRBJ1-2 - - TRBV2 CASSRDTYGYTF TGTGCCAGCAGTCGGGACACCTATGGCTACACCTTC
TRBJ1-1 - - TRBV7-9 CASTLRGSAFF TGTGCCAGCACCCTCAGGGGTTCAGCTTTCTTT
TRBJ2-7 - - TRBV15 CATSRDMGREQYF TGTGCCACCAGCAGAGATATGGGGCGCGAGCAGTACTTC
TRBJ2-7 - TRBD1 TRBV5-6 CASSLSGQLSYEQYF TGTGCCAGCAGCTTGTCGGGACAGTTATCCTACGAGCAGTACTTC
TRBJ2-3 once - TRBV6-5 CAAAPSTDTQYF TGTGCCGCCGCGCCAAGCACAGATACGCAGTATTTT
TRBJ2-4 - - TRBV18 CASSPPGGSGAKNIQYF TGTGCCAGCTCACCACCGGGCGGGTCGGGGGCCAAAAACATTCAGTACTTC
TRBJ2-2 - - TRBV28 CAIRTQTGELFF TGTGCCATCCGAACCCAGACCGGGGAGCTGTTTTTT
TRBJ2-1 - - TRBV2 CASSGDMDSSSYNEQFF TGTGCCAGCAGTGGCGATATGGACAGTAGCTCCTACAATGAGCAGTTCTTC
TRBJ1-1 - - TRBV7-9 CASSSTGMNTEAFF TGTGCCAGCAGCTCGACAGGCATGAACACTGAAGCTTTCTTT